This T cell receptor beta chain is drawn from a study of graft-versus-host responses after intestinal transplantation. CDR3 length: 13 amino acids. Germline V gene data show CDR1 as SQVTM and CDR2 as ANQGSEA. The J segment lost 2 bases and the V segment lost 7 bases, leaving 7 bases of the junction unmatched. On this clone: Antigen specificity is unknown.

Only in-frame clones appear in the TCRdb table, and some are missing; sequencing was by immunoSEQ multiplex PCR. There are about 97,000 clones in the sample; just under 95% occur only once, and around 0.07% lies in the top ten. This specimen consisted of unstimulated CD8+ T cells sorted from spleen or lymph node cells, obtained before transplant. The V call is TRBV29-1, the J call TRBJ2-7; 8 nucleotides match TRBD2. The sequence came from a human donor who was the organ donor for an intestinal transplant. This CDR3 is CSASGLDPYEQYF. CDR3 nucleotide sequence: TGCAGCGCCTCGGGACTAGACCCCTACGAGCAGTACTTC.